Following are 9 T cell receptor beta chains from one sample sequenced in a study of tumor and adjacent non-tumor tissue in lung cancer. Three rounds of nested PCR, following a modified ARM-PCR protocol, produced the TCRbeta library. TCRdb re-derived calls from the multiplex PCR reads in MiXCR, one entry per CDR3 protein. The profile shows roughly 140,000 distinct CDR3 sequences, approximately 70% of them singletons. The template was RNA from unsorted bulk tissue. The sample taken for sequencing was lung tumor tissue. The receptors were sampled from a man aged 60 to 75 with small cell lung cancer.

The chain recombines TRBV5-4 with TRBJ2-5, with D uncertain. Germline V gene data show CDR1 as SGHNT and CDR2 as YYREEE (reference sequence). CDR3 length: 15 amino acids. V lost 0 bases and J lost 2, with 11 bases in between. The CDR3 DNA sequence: TGTGCCAGCAGCTTGGACTATTCAGCACAAGAGACCCAGTACTTC. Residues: CASSLDYSAQETQYF.

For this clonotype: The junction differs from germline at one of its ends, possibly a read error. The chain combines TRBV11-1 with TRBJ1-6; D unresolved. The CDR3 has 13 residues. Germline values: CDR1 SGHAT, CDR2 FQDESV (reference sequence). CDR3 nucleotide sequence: TGTGCCAGCAGCAATGACGAGAATTCAACCCTCCACTTT. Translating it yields CASSNDENSTLHF.

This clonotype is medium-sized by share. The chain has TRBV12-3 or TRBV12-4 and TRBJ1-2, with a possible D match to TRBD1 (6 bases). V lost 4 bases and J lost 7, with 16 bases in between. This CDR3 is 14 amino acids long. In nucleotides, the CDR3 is TGTGCCAGCAGTTATTCCCGCCCAGGGGTTGGCTACACCTTC. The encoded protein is CASSYSRPGVGYTF.

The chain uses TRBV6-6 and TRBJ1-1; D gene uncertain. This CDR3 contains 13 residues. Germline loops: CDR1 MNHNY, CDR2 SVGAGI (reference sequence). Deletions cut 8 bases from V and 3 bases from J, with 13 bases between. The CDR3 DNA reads TGTGCCAGCGAGAAAATGCGGGACACTGAAGCTTTCTTT. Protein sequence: CASEKMRDTEAFF.

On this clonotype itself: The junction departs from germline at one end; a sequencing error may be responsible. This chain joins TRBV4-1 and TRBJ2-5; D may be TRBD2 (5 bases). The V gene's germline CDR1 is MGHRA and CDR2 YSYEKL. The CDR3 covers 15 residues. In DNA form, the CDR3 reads TGCGCCAACAGCCAAGATACAGCCTGGGGAGAGACCCAGTACTTT. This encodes CANSQDTAWGETQYF.

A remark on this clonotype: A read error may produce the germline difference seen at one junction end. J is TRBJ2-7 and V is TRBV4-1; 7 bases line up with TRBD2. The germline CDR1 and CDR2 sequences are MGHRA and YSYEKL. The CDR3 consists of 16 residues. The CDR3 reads CVSSQDETGGTYEQSF. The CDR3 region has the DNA TGCGTCAGCAGCCAAGATGAGACGGGAGGTACGTACGAGCAGTCCTTC.

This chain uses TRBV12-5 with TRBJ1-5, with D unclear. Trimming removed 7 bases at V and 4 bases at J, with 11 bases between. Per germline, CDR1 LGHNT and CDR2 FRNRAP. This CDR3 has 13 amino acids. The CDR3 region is CASAINQNQPQHF. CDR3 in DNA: TGTGCTAGTGCCATCAATCAAAATCAGCCCCAGCATTTT.

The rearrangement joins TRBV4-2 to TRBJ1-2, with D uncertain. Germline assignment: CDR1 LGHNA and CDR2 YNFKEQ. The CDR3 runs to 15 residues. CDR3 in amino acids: CISSQELIVGYGYTF. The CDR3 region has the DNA TGTATCAGCAGCCAAGAATTGATAGTGGGCTATGGCTACACCTTC.

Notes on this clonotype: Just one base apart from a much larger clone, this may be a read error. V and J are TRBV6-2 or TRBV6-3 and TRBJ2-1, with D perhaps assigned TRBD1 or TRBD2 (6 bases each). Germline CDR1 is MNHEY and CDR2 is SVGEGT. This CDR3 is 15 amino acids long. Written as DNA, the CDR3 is TGTGCCAGCGCCCTTAGGGGGGAGTCCTACAATGACCAGTTCTTC. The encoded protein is CASALRGESYNDQFF.